A single sample gave rise to the 18 T cell receptor beta chains below, sequenced in a study of T-cell memory formation after mild COVID-19. One entry per CDR3 protein results from TCRdb running MiXCR on the 5' RACE reads. The sample records about 110,000 distinct CDR3 sequences, approximately 13% being singletons. Sequenced material: PBMCs or a T cell subset sorted from them (not recorded which). The source of these receptors is an adult woman who had mild COVID-19 (a few samples of this study predate the infection). Cell type and time point are not known.

The chain has TRBV5-1 and TRBJ1-1; 12 bases align to TRBD1. Germline trimming cut 2 bases from V and 0 bases from J; bases unmatched to any gene: 5. This CDR3 comprises 17 residues. The germline V gene has CDR1 SGHRS and CDR2 YFSETQ. The CDR3 spells CASSFGTGGIMNTEAFF. CDR3 coding DNA: TGCGCCAGCAGCTTTGGGACAGGGGGCATCATGAACACTGAAGCTTTCTTT.

The chain couples TRBV27 to TRBJ2-1; no clear D. The CDR3 spans 14 residues. Germline lookup yields CDR1 MNHEY and CDR2 SMNVEV (reference sequence). The germline V and J ends were trimmed by 2 bases and 8 bases, with 13 bases remaining between them. Written as DNA, the CDR3 is TGTGCCAGCAGTTTAAAGTTCACCGGCGATGAGCAGTTCTTC. It encodes CASSLKFTGDEQFF.

The chain carries TRBV4-1 and TRBJ2-7, with D uncertain. Trimming stripped 4 bases from V and 2 bases from J, with 12 bases between. Germline V lookup: CDR1 MGHRA, CDR2 YSYEKL. The CDR3 extends over 14 amino acids. The CDR3 region is CASSPTASAYEQYF. The CDR3 bases are TGCGCCAGCAGCCCGACGGCCAGCGCCTACGAGCAGTACTTC.

Worth noting for this clonotype: Given the absence of the conserved phenylalanine or tryptophan at the CDR3 end, a read error is likely. It is unclear where the CDR3 begins or ends on the DNA, so no DNA is shown, and the CDR3 is as TCRdb lists it. The CDR3 spells CASSLPAGRDL. This chain links TRBV5-6 with TRBJ2-3; TRBD1 is taken as the D call from the table, unchecked against the DNA. The CDR3 extends over 11 residues, inclusive of both ends. The germline CDR1 and CDR2 sequences are SGHDT and YYEEEE.

V and J are TRBV6-5 and TRBJ2-1; no clear D. The CDR3 is made up of 13 amino acids. The germline V and J ends were trimmed by 8 bases and 2 bases, with 10 bases remaining between them. CDR1 and CDR2 (germline): MNHEY, SVGAGI. The CDR3 nucleotides read TGTGCCAGCGCAGAGGAGCCCTACAATGAGCAGTTCTTC. This encodes CASAEEPYNEQFF.

J is TRBJ2-1 and V is TRBV5-1; 8 bases align to TRBD1. CDR1 and CDR2 from the germline V gene are SGHRS and YFSETQ. The J segment lost 2 bases and the V segment lost 4 bases, leaving 8 bases of the junction unmatched. The CDR3 totals 16 residues. CDR3 sequence: CASSLTRGPTYNEQFF. CDR3 DNA sequence: TGCGCCAGCAGCCTTACCAGGGGGCCTACCTACAATGAGCAGTTCTTC.

This sequence joins TRBV5-5 and TRBJ2-7; D is perhaps TRBD1 (6 bases). Germline V gene data show CDR1 as SGHKS and CDR2 as YYEKEE (reference sequence). Trimming pared 4 bases from V and 2 bases from J, leaving 13 bases between. This CDR3 spans 14 amino acids. The CDR3 DNA follows: TGTGCCAGCAGCCTACGGACAGTTGCCTACGAGCAGTACTTC. As protein: CASSLRTVAYEQYF.

This clonotype was found a few times. The CDR3 sequence is CASSLRQENTEAFF. CDR3 in DNA: TGTGCCAGCAGCTTAAGACAGGAGAACACTGAAGCTTTCTTT. The gene calls are TRBV7-9 and TRBJ1-1; the D gene is possibly TRBD1 (6 bases). The length of the CDR3 is 14 residues. The V gene lost 2 bases and the J gene lost 1 base, with 8 bases spanning the gap. Per the germline V gene, CDR1 is SEHNR and CDR2 is FQNEAQ (reference sequence).

This rearrangement joins TRBV24-1 to TRBJ1-1; the match to TRBD1 covers 9 bases. CDR1 and CDR2 (germline): KGHDR, SFDVKD. This CDR3 has 14 residues. The ends lost 4 bases at V and 3 bases at J; junction bases unmatched: 2. The CDR3 region is CATSETGGDTEAFF. The DNA of the CDR3 is TGTGCCACCAGTGAGACAGGGGGAGACACTGAAGCTTTCTTT.

The rearrangement uses TRBV15 and TRBJ2-7, with 8 bases aligning to TRBD1. This CDR3 contains 15 residues. Germline V gene data show CDR1 as LNHNV and CDR2 as YYDKDF (reference sequence). J was trimmed by 4 bases and V by 5 bases; bases with no gene match: 10. Here the CDR3 reads CATSAGTGEGYEQYF. For the CDR3, the DNA is TGTGCCACCAGCGCCGGGACAGGCGAGGGGTACGAGCAGTACTTC. The variable domain in full, with the rest retrieved from reference TRBV15 and TRBJ2-7, is DAMVIQNPRYQVTQFGKPVTLSCSQTLNHNVMYWYQQKSSQAPKLLFHYYDKDFNNEADTPDNFQSRRPNTSFCFLDIRSPGLGDTAMYLCATSAGTGEGYEQYFGPGTRLTVT.

This clonotype has only a few counts. The chain carries TRBV20-1 and TRBJ2-1, with 11 bases aligning to TRBD1. The CDR3 has 15 amino acids. The V and J ends lost 3 bases and 1 base, in that order; junction bases with no gene match: 2. From germline, CDR1 is DFQATT and CDR2 SNEGSKA (reference sequence). The CDR3 here is CSARGDRGSYNEQFF. For the CDR3, the DNA is TGCAGTGCTAGGGGGGACAGGGGGTCCTACAATGAGCAGTTCTTC.

This clonotype was counted only a few times. The chain carries TRBV5-5 and TRBJ2-6, with TRBD2 matching 7 bases. V lost 4 bases, J lost 2 bases, and 9 bases stayed unmatched. The V gene's germline CDR1 is SGHKS and CDR2 YYEKEE (reference sequence). The CDR3 is 17 residues long. In DNA, the CDR3 is TGTGCCAGCAGCCCTACTAGCGTCGGGCCTGGGGCCAACGTCCTGACTTTC. Translating it yields CASSPTSVGPGANVLTF.

This clonotype was picked up a small number of times. The chain employs TRBV27 and TRBJ2-7, with D perhaps being TRBD1 or TRBD2 (6 bases each). Germline CDR1 and CDR2: MNHEY and SMNVEV (reference sequence). Trimming left V 0 bases short and J 2 bases short, with 14 bases between. The CDR3 has 16 amino acids. The CDR3 spells CASSLSGGLGAYEQYF. The CDR3 nucleotides read TGTGCCAGCAGTTTATCGGGGGGCCTAGGCGCCTACGAGCAGTACTTC.

This clonotype occurred a few times. This chain uses TRBV19 with TRBJ2-1; tentatively, D is TRBD1 or TRBD2 (5 bases each). Per the germline V gene, CDR1 is LNHDA and CDR2 is SQIVND (reference sequence). Trimming removed 4 bases from V and 0 bases from J, with 22 bases in between. CDR3 length: 19 amino acids. The CDR3 loop is CASSNRFNRGGSSYNEQFF. The CDR3 region has the DNA TGTGCCAGTAGTAACCGATTCAACCGGGGCGGCAGCTCCTACAATGAGCAGTTCTTC.

The rearrangement uses TRBV7-9 and TRBJ2-3; D ambiguous. Trimming shortened V by 6 bases and J by 3 bases, and 10 bases separated the two germline ends. CDR1 and CDR2 from the germline V gene are SEHNR and FQNEAQ (reference sequence). CDR3 length: 13 residues. CDR3 region: CASRDGMTDTQYF. The CDR3 DNA sequence: TGTGCCAGCAGGGATGGGATGACAGATACGCAGTATTTT.

In nucleotides, the CDR3 is TGTGCCAGCAGCTTAGGGTCGGTAGCGGGAGGACCGTACCAAGAGACCCAGTACTTC. This codes for CASSLGSVAGGPYQETQYF. This rearrangement joins TRBV7-2 to TRBJ2-5, with 10 bases fitting TRBD2. V gave up 1 base and J gave up 0 bases; unmatched junction bases: 11. The germline gives CDR1 SGHTA, CDR2 FQGNSA. This CDR3 has 19 residues.

The gene calls are TRBV5-4 and TRBJ1-6, with TRBD1 matching 8 bases. Trimming at V came to 4 bases and at J to 17 bases, leaving 11 bases not matched to a gene. The CDR3 covers 13 residues. In germline, CDR1 is SGHNT, CDR2 YYREEE (reference sequence). CDR3 amino acids: CASSDGTGALFHF. The CDR3 DNA reads as TGTGCCAGCAGCGATGGGACAGGCGCCCTTTTCCACTTT.

This clonotype has ten or more counts. The rearrangement joins TRBV20-1 to TRBJ2-7, with 8 bases matching TRBD1. The CDR3 is 14 amino acids. The V segment lost 0 bases and the J segment 3 bases; nucleotides outside the gene matches: 4. Germline CDR1 reads DFQATT; CDR2 reads SNEGSKA (reference sequence). CDR3: CSARETGEFYEQYF. The CDR3 DNA is TGCAGTGCTAGAGAGACAGGGGAATTCTACGAGCAGTACTTC.